This TCR beta chain was sequenced during a study of breast tumors, draining lymph nodes, adjacent tissues. The CDR3 contains 14 residues. Germline CDR1 DFQATT, CDR2 SNEGSKA (reference sequence). TCRdb ran MiXCR on the multiplex PCR reads and lists one entry per CDR3 protein. The sample shows about 170,000 distinct CDR3 sequences, roughly 35% of them seen only once. Regarding this clonotype: One junction end disagrees with the germline gene, perhaps due to a read error.

Samples came from axillary lymph nodes draining the breast cancer. The chain carries TRBV20-1 and TRBJ2-1, with TRBD2 matching 8 bases. The TCR was taken from a female donor with breast cancer. Some clones in this sample may be carry-over from other donors' samples. The sequencing sample was made of axillary lymph node tissue. The CDR3 loop is CSARGSGSYTEQFF. The CDR3 DNA follows: TGCAGTGCTAGGGGCAGCGGGAGTTACACTGAGCAGTTCTTC.